A single sample is the source of the 10 T cell receptor beta chains below, sequenced in a study of blood T cells in healthy people across ages. Alongside a J-beta primer mix, a sample-barcoded 5' primer served in a second PCR lasting roughly 6 to 12 cycles. In TCRdb, the 5' RACE reads were re-called with MiXCR into one record per CDR3 protein. The repertoire includes 650,000 to 1,000,000 distinct CDR3 sequences, more than 35% of them detected once, and around 18% sits in the top ten. Sequenced material: blood. The receptors here all came from a man of 80 years or more in good health.

Worth noting for this clonotype: Germline is not matched at one junction end, which may reflect a read error. This chain joins TRBV10-2 and TRBJ2-1; 7 bases are a match to TRBD1. Germline CDR1 and CDR2: WSHSY and SAAADI. The CDR3 runs 13 residues. CDR3 DNA: TGCGCCAGCAGTTCCACGGACAGGAATGAGCGGTTCTTT. It codes for CASSSTDRNERFF.

The gene calls are TRBV6-6 and TRBJ2-1; possible D gene TRBD1, 5 bases. The end of the DNA fits TRBJ2-7 better, so the J call may be wrong. The CDR3 extends over 13 amino acids. Germline CDR1 reads MNHNY; CDR2 reads SVGAGI (reference sequence). The CDR3 reads CPWVGRTYNEQYF. DNA of the CDR3: TGTCCCTGGGTGGGGCGGACCTACAATGAGCAGTACTTC.

DNA for the CDR3: TGTGCCAGCAGCCCCCAGGCCACGTACGAGCAGTACTTC. Translating gives CASSPQATYEQYF. The genes are TRBV7-9 and TRBJ2-7; no definite D call. Germline V CDR1 and CDR2: SEHNR, FQNEAQ (reference sequence). V was pared by 5 bases and J by 4 bases, with 12 bases between. The CDR3 sequence is 13 residues long.

This clonotype was observed once. The CDR3 protein is CASTSKGGRLEKLFF. The CDR3 DNA is TGTGCCAGCACCTCAAAGGGGGGGCGGCTTGAAAAACTGTTTTTT. The chain is built from TRBV6-6 and TRBJ1-4; tentative D call: TRBD1 (6 bases). The CDR3 runs to 15 residues. Germline V gene lookup returns CDR1 MNHNY and CDR2 SVGAGI (reference sequence). Deletions cut 7 bases from V and 7 bases from J, with 19 bases between.

V is TRBV28 and J is TRBJ2-7; perhaps TRBD2 as D (6 bases). The CDR3 spans 14 residues. V shed 6 bases and J shed 2 bases, with 14 bases lying between them. Germline V gives CDR1 MDHEN, CDR2 SYDVKM. The DNA of the CDR3 is TGTGCCAGCAGGGGGGGACGGGGTGCCTACGAGCAGTACTTC. Translating it yields CASRGGRGAYEQYF.

The rearrangement joins TRBV7-9 to TRBJ2-7; a weak D match, TRBD2 (6 bases). With 5 bases removed from V and 0 bases from J, the gap between germline ends came to 14 bases. CDR1 SEHNR and CDR2 FQNEAQ come from the germline V gene (reference sequence). CDR3 length: 15 residues. CDR3 amino acids: CASSARDSSSYEQYF. CDR3 nucleotides: TGTGCCAGCAGCGCAAGGGACTCAAGCTCCTACGAGCAGTACTTC.

Notes on this clonotype: A single base separates this from a much larger clone, so it may be a read error. V and J are TRBV20-1 and TRBJ2-1; 8 bases fit TRBD2. The CDR3 contains 14 residues. CDR1 is DFQATT, CDR2 SNEGSKA, per germline (reference sequence). CDR3 in DNA: TGCAGTACTAGTTCACTAGCGGACTACAATGAGCAGTTCTTC. Amino acid sequence: CSTSSLADYNEQFF.

For this clonotype: The junction does not match germline at one end; this may be a read error. This rearrangement joins TRBV15 to TRBJ2-7, with D possibly called TRBD1 or TRBD2 (5 bases each). Germline V CDR1 and CDR2: LNHNV, YYDKDF (reference sequence). This CDR3 is 15 amino acids long. The CDR3 DNA reads TGTGTCACCAGCAGAGATAGGGGCTATCGGGATGAGCAGTACTTC. Residues: CVTSRDRGYRDEQYF.

This clonotype was found many times. This chain connects TRBV7-2 to TRBJ2-3; D ambiguous. Germline CDR1 SGHTA, CDR2 FQGNSA. The CDR3 runs 16 residues. Deletions cut 1 base from V and 0 bases from J, with 11 bases between. The CDR3 loop reads CASSLVVAYSTDTQYF. DNA for the CDR3: TGTGCCAGCAGCTTAGTCGTGGCCTATAGCACAGATACGCAGTATTTT. Together with reference TRBV7-2 and TRBJ2-3, the CDR3 gives the full variable domain: GAGVSQSPSNKVTEKGKDVELRCDPISGHTALYWYRQSLGQGLEFLIYFQGNSAPDKSGLPSDRFSAERTGGSVSTLTIQRTQQEDSAVYLCASSLVVAYSTDTQYFGPGTRLTVL.

This chain uses TRBV30 with TRBJ1-4; 10 bases are shared with TRBD1. Trimming cost V 1 base and J 9 bases; bases outside gene matches: 5. The CDR3 runs to 14 residues. Germline V lookup: CDR1 GTSNPN, CDR2 SVGIG (reference sequence). The CDR3, as DNA: TGTGCCTGGAGTGCGACAGGGGGCGAGAAAAAACTGTTTTTT. This encodes CAWSATGGEKKLFF.